Below are 25 T cell receptor beta chains sequenced from a single sample in a study of identical twins. TCRdb recomputed calls from the 5' RACE reads with MiXCR, one row per CDR3 protein. Here the sample spans 600,000 to 800,000 distinct CDR3 sequences, over 20% being singletons. This sample was shared with a second study, whose subject was T cells expressing NK-cell markers.

The sequencing input was PBMCs. These receptors were collected from a woman younger than 30 in good health.

This clonotype appeared a few times. The V and J genes are TRBV7-9 and TRBJ2-7; 8 positions match TRBD1. Germline V gene lookup returns CDR1 SEHNR and CDR2 FQNEAQ (reference sequence). V lost 5 bases, J lost 0 bases, and 6 bases stayed unmatched. The CDR3 covers 15 residues. The CDR3 nucleotides read TGTGCCAGCAGCCACGGACAGGGACGCTCCTACGAGCAGTACTTC. Encoded protein: CASSHGQGRSYEQYF.

J is TRBJ2-1 and V is TRBV6-2 or TRBV6-3; possible D gene TRBD2, 6 bases. The CDR3 runs 16 residues. Between the trimmed V and J ends, which lost 0 bases and 10 bases, there was a span of 19 bases. Germline assignment: CDR1 MNHEY and CDR2 SVGEGT. CDR3 protein: CASSYSPLVRGTEQFF. DNA of the CDR3: TGTGCCAGCAGTTACTCCCCGTTGGTGCGGGGCACCGAGCAGTTCTTC.

This rearrangement joins TRBV20-1 to TRBJ1-4, with unresolved D. Germline V lookup: CDR1 DFQATT, CDR2 SNEGSKA (reference sequence). Trimming left V 6 bases short and J 5 bases short, with 22 bases between. The CDR3 has 16 residues. Written as DNA, the CDR3 is TGCAGTGCCCGAGCGGGGTCACCAACGGGGAATGAAAAACTGTTTTTT. Protein product: CSARAGSPTGNEKLFF.

The chain combines TRBV18 with TRBJ2-1, with D perhaps TRBD1 (6 bases). Trimming took 1 base from V and 6 from J, leaving 13 bases between them. Germline V gives CDR1 KGHSH, CDR2 LQKENI. The CDR3 is made up of 15 amino acids. CDR3 loop: CASSPRGQWGNEQFF. CDR3 in DNA: TGTGCCAGCTCACCACGGGGGCAATGGGGCAATGAGCAGTTCTTC. Full variable domain (outside the CDR3, taken from reference TRBV18 and TRBJ2-1): NAGVMQNPRHLVRRRGQEARLRCSPMKGHSHVYWYRQLPEEGLKFMVYLQKENIIDESGMPKERFSAEFPKEGPSILRIQQVVRGDSAAYFCASSPRGQWGNEQFFGPGTRLTVL.

The chain joins TRBV5-1 to TRBJ1-2; TRBD1 might be the D (5 bases). This CDR3 has 15 amino acids. V was cut by 2 bases and J by 3 bases, with 14 bases left in between. Looked up from germline, CDR1 is SGHRS and CDR2 is YFSETQ. For the CDR3, the DNA is TGCGCCAGCAGCTTCAACTCGGGGCAGGACTATGGCTACACCTTC. Its protein is CASSFNSGQDYGYTF.

The chain combines TRBV20-1 with TRBJ1-5, with D perhaps TRBD1 (6 bases). The germline V and J ends were trimmed by 2 bases and 5 bases, with 10 bases remaining between them. Germline V CDR1 and CDR2: DFQATT, SNEGSKA (reference sequence). The CDR3 runs 13 residues. The CDR3 loop reads CSARSAGDQPQHF. CDR3 nucleotides: TGCAGTGCTAGATCGGCAGGGGATCAGCCCCAGCATTTT.

The rearrangement joins TRBV15 to TRBJ2-2; 11 nucleotides match TRBD2. The length of the CDR3 is 14 residues. J lost 6 bases, V lost 8 bases, and 5 bases had no gene match. The germline V gene has CDR1 LNHNV and CDR2 YYDKDF (reference sequence). For the CDR3, the DNA is TGTGCCACCCAACAACTAGCGGGGGCCGGGGAGCTGTTTTTT. Amino acids: CATQQLAGAGELFF.

The genes are TRBV6-5 and TRBJ2-7, with 7 bases aligning to TRBD2. The CDR3 is 16 residues long. The V gene's germline CDR1 is MNHEY and CDR2 SVGAGI. After removal of 0 bases from V and 2 bases from J, the junction contained 7 bases not matched to a gene. CDR3 coding DNA: TGTGCCAGCAGTTACTCAGGTCTAGCGGACCCCTACGAGCAGTACTTC. Translated, it gives CASSYSGLADPYEQYF.

This clonotype came up a few times. V is TRBV25-1 and J is TRBJ2-7; D unclear. Trimming took off 5 bases at V and 3 bases at J, with 14 bases between the two ends. From germline, CDR1 is MGHDK and CDR2 SYGVNS. The CDR3 totals 14 residues. CDR3 DNA: TGTGCCAGCAGTTTGGGTTTCCCCCTCTACGAGCAGTACTTC. This translates into CASSLGFPLYEQYF.

The gene calls are TRBV12-3 or TRBV12-4 and TRBJ2-3; D perhaps matches TRBD1 (6 bases). The CDR3 consists of 14 residues. V lost 6 bases and J lost 4, with 14 bases in between. CDR3 bases: TGTGCCAGCAGAAGCGATACAGGGCCAGATACGCAGTATTTT. This gives the protein CASRSDTGPDTQYF.

This clonotype was recorded many times. In nucleotides, the CDR3 is TGTGCCATCAGGCTAGCGCCGCTAGAAGGTAGCACCGGGGAGCTGTTTTTT. It encodes CAIRLAPLEGSTGELFF. The chain couples TRBV10-3 to TRBJ2-2; a possible D gene is TRBD2 (6 bases). CDR3 size: 17 residues. V lost 6 bases, J lost 4 bases, and 21 bases lay in between. Germline V gene sequence: CDR1 ENHRY, CDR2 SYGVKD.

The chain has TRBV7-2 and TRBJ1-3, with 9 bases lining up with TRBD1. V trimming: 5 bases; J trimming: 5 bases; junction bases outside the gene matches: 4. The CDR3 runs to 14 residues. Looked up from germline, CDR1 is SGHTA and CDR2 is FQGNSA. CDR3 region: CASSPDRGRNTIYF. CDR3 bases: TGTGCCAGCAGCCCAGACAGGGGGAGAAACACCATATATTTT.

The CDR3 loop reads CATSRHKYFLTGRHNEQFF. DNA of the CDR3: TGTGCCACCAGCAGGCACAAATATTTCCTTACCGGGAGGCACAATGAGCAGTTCTTC. V is TRBV15 and J is TRBJ2-1; 7 bases fit TRBD2. The CDR3 consists of 19 residues. The germline gives CDR1 LNHNV, CDR2 YYDKDF (reference sequence). V trimming: 3 bases; J trimming: 5 bases; junction bases outside the gene matches: 19.

This chain links TRBV20-1 with TRBJ2-1; D may be TRBD2 (7 bases). The CDR3 has 14 residues. In germline, CDR1 is DFQATT, CDR2 SNEGSKA (reference sequence). V was clipped by 5 bases and J by 2 bases, with 13 bases between them. CDR3: CSAPRGPAYNEQFF. CDR3 nucleotide sequence: TGCAGTGCTCCGCGGGGGCCGGCCTACAATGAGCAGTTCTTC.

This clonotype was picked up a small number of times. This sequence joins TRBV5-6 and TRBJ1-1; D is unclear. Trimming left V 5 bases short and J 1 base short, with 15 bases between. The CDR3 sequence is 15 residues long. Germline CDR1 reads SGHDT; CDR2 reads YYEEEE. The CDR3 here is CASSSGYEANTEAFF. The CDR3 DNA reads as TGTGCCAGCAGTTCGGGGTACGAGGCGAACACTGAAGCTTTCTTT. The full variable domain, in which reference TRBV5-6 and TRBJ1-1 provide the parts outside the CDR3, is DAGVTQSPTHLIKTRGQQVTLRCSPKSGHDTVSWYQQALGQGPQFIFQYYEEEERQRGNFPDRFSGHQFPNYSSELNVNALLLGDSALYLCASSSGYEANTEAFFGQGTRLTVV.

This clonotype was observed a few times. The J gene is TRBJ2-2, the V gene TRBV25-1, with 7 bases that match TRBD2. With 2 bases clipped from V and 6 bases from J, the junction kept 0 bases outside the gene matches. Germline V lookup: CDR1 MGHDK, CDR2 SYGVNS. The CDR3 sequence is 13 residues long. CDR3 residues: CASSEAGAGELFF. In DNA form, the CDR3 reads TGTGCCAGCAGTGAAGCGGGGGCCGGGGAGCTGTTTTTT.

V is TRBV7-9 and J is TRBJ2-5; D gene ambiguous. The germline gives CDR1 SEHNR, CDR2 FQNEAQ (reference sequence). There are 13 residues in the CDR3. V dropped 5 bases and J dropped 5 bases, with 12 bases sitting between them. In DNA, the CDR3 is TGTGCCAGCAGCACGTCTCGACCGGAGACCCAGTACTTC. Its translation: CASSTSRPETQYF.

This clonotype turned up a few times. The chain combines TRBV10-3 with TRBJ2-7; D ambiguous. Germline values: CDR1 ENHRY, CDR2 SYGVKD. This CDR3 comprises 14 residues. The V and J ends lost 0 bases and 0 bases respectively, with 6 bases between them. CDR3 DNA sequence: TGTGCCATCAGTGAGTCTTTTAGCTCCTACGAGCAGTACTTC. Amino acid sequence: CAISESFSSYEQYF.

The rearrangement uses TRBV20-1 and TRBJ2-1, with D hard to call. Deletions cut 6 bases from V and 0 bases from J, with 15 bases between. Germline V gene data show CDR1 as DFQATT and CDR2 as SNEGSKA (reference sequence). This CDR3 spans 15 amino acids. The CDR3 nucleotides read TGCAGTGCCCCTCCGGGCGTCCCCTCCTACAATGAGCAGTTCTTC. This gives the protein CSAPPGVPSYNEQFF.

The table lists this clonotype with a few counts. Written as DNA, the CDR3 is TGTGCCACCAGCCGCCTTTCTAGCGGGGACTACAATGAGCAGTTCTTC. Its protein is CATSRLSSGDYNEQFF. The chain recombines TRBV15 with TRBJ2-1; 9 bases fit TRBD2. Germline CDR1 LNHNV, CDR2 YYDKDF (reference sequence). The CDR3 extends over 16 amino acids. V shed 5 bases, J shed 3 bases, and the junction held 8 bases outside the gene matches.

The chain couples TRBV5-1 to TRBJ2-3; D is uncertain. Trimming took 4 bases from V and 2 from J, leaving 5 bases between them. The CDR3 has 12 residues. Germline V gene lookup returns CDR1 SGHRS and CDR2 YFSETQ. The CDR3 DNA reads TGCGCCAGCAGCCACGACACAGATACGCAGTATTTT. Amino acids: CASSHDTDTQYF.

The V call is TRBV12-3 or TRBV12-4, the J call TRBJ2-4; D gene ambiguous. This CDR3 spans 13 amino acids. Trimming stripped 3 bases from V and 6 bases from J, with 9 bases between. The CDR3 DNA reads as TGTGCCAGCAGTTTGGGCAGATTAAACATTCAGTACTTC. Amino acid sequence: CASSLGRLNIQYF.

This clonotype was observed a handful of times. This may arise from a read error, as a much more abundant clone is one base away. The chain recombines TRBV20-1 with TRBJ2-1, with D perhaps matching TRBD2 (5 bases). V was shortened by 3 bases and J by 0 bases, with 6 bases between the two germline ends. This CDR3 has 13 amino acids. CDR1 DFQATT and CDR2 SNEGSKA come from the germline V gene (reference sequence). The CDR3 DNA is TGCAGTGCTAGTACTAGCTCCTACAATGAGCAGTTCTTC. It translates to CSASTSSYNEQFF.

This sequence joins TRBV20-1 and TRBJ2-1; D is uncertain. The length of the CDR3 is 8 residues. V gave up 6 bases and J gave up 13 bases, with 7 bases separating them. Germline V gene data show CDR1 as DFQATT and CDR2 as SNEGSKA (reference sequence). The CDR3 loop reads CSANGQFF. In DNA form, the CDR3 reads TGCAGTGCCAATGGACAGTTCTTC.

V gene TRBV7-6 combines with J gene TRBJ2-7; the match to TRBD2 covers 9 bases. The V and J ends lost 5 bases and 2 bases, in that order; junction bases with no gene match: 7. The CDR3 consists of 15 residues. CDR1 and CDR2 from the germline V gene are SGHVS and FNYEAQ. CDR3 sequence reads: CASSLKRGAPYEQYF. CDR3 nucleotides: TGTGCCAGCAGCCTCAAGCGGGGGGCGCCCTACGAGCAGTACTTC.